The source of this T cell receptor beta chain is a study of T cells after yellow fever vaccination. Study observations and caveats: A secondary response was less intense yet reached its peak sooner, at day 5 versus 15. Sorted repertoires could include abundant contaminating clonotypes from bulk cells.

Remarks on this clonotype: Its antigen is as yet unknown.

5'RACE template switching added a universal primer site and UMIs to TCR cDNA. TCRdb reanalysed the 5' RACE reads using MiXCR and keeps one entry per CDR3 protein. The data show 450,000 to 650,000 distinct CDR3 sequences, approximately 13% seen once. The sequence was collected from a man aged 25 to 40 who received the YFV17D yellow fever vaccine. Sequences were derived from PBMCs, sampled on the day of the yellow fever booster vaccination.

The CDR3 sequence: CSASDRNGNTIYF. CDR3 DNA sequence: TGCAGTGCTTCGGACAGGAATGGAAACACCATATATTTT. V and J are TRBV20-1 and TRBJ1-3; 7 bases map to TRBD1. CDR1 and CDR2 (germline): DFQATT, SNEGSKA (reference sequence). There are 13 residues in the CDR3. Germline trimming cut 5 bases from V and 3 bases from J; bases unmatched to any gene: 4.